Given below is one T cell receptor (beta chain) in context. What this receptor recognizes is not known. Base-call qualities are not available, and no considerably larger clone is one nucleotide away. The cohort comprised fewer than 750 healthy bone marrow donors. At the time of sampling, all cohort members were nominally healthy, though unrecorded immune exposures were likely present. The donor was CMV seronegative and belonged to the group of roughly 330 seronegative cohort members. A peripheral blood sample was collected from each donor, and TCR beta sequencing was performed on peripheral blood mononuclear cells. The Qiagen DNeasy Blood Extraction Kit was used to extract genomic DNA from the blood cell samples. Libraries were made using the immunoSEQ multiplex PCR assay. A mixture of 60 forward primers for TCR Vbeta segments and 13 reverse primers for TCR Jbeta segments was used in the multiplex PCR. The CDR3 region of rearranged TCR beta genes was amplified from genomic DNA with a multiplex PCR assay. The Illumina HiSeq System was used to sequence the amplified TCR beta libraries as 87-base-pair reads. On the study's bioinformatics: A later analysis tallied 80 million to 95 million unique TCR beta chains across the roughly 610 repertoires, and about 10 million of those chains were shared by two or more donors. Raw reads were error-corrected and collapsed into unique sequences with a nearest-neighbor algorithm that merged closely related sequences to remove PCR and sequencing errors. CDR3 sequences were aligned to IMGT reference sequences to assign V, D and J gene segments. Each retained sequence needed at least a six-nucleotide match to both a V gene segment and a J gene segment. Rearrangements were classified as productive when the CDR3 lacked stop codons and remained in frame with V and J, and all other rearrangements were classified as non-productive. CDR3 was defined by IMGT convention, running from the second conserved V-encoded cysteine to the conserved J-encoded phenylalanine. Sequences without an unambiguous match to a single V gene segment were excluded from the earlier analysis of a few hundred of the donors. An earlier analysis of approximately 590 of the donors called V segments functional above 56.7% productive rearrangements and segregating when the between-donor standard deviation exceeded 5%. A statistical classification framework was built for diagnosing cytomegalovirus status from the catalog of TCR beta chain sequences. In a later analysis, V and J genes were assigned by comparing TCR nucleotide sequences against IMGT/GENE-DB human TR gene sequences. Using the TCRdist pipeline, a later analysis assigned CDR3 sequences along with most-parsimonious VDJ recombination scenarios. In a later analysis, every TCR beta chain was defined by the combination of its CDR3 amino acid sequence and its V-gene family, and reads without a unique V-gene family were dropped. In a later analysis, 450 to 600 highly shared, low-generation-probability nucleotide sequences were removed to address suspected cross-contamination and a sequencing artifact. In a later analysis, a clonal expansion index for each public chain was calculated from normalized within-repertoire ranks of inferred template counts. Generation probabilities in a later analysis came from a VDJ recombination model fitted to out-of-frame rearrangements, and those results were checked against IGoR. In a later analysis, hypergeometric tests were used to score TCR-TCR, TCR-HLA and TCR-CMV co-occurrence, with a repertoire-size bias correction applied to TCR pairs. A later analysis estimated false discovery rates by permuting HLA or CMV assignments 20 times. In a later analysis, co-occurring TCRs were grouped using DBSCAN, with TCRdist sequence similarity added in when clustering inside HLA-allele-positive subsets. Repertoires with fewer than 30,000 or more than 120,000 public chains, plus five repertoires with anomalous nucleotide sharing, were excluded from co-occurrence clustering. TCRdb re-hosts the immuneACCESS table, in-frame sequences only. Its copies lack some clones; in the studies checked, an unresolved V gene accounts for under half of them, and the cause for the rest is not known. That table gives V, J and clone size, and the DNA gave D and trimming. Counted in this sample were about 170,000 clones; 65% to 75% of them appeared once. The top ten hold about 1.6% of the sample.

This sample is part of a study of cytomegalovirus exposure and HLA in healthy donors (TCRdb year 2017). Some background on the complete study: An earlier analysis of some 600 of the donors reported about 260 Gb of sequence data and about 120 million unique TCR beta sequences obtained from around 180 million T cells. An early release covering about 600 HLA-typed donors comprised roughly 300 gigabases of sequencing data and roughly 86 million unique TCR sequences. Of the approximately 400 genotyped donors, over 70% fell in the genetic ancestry cluster associated with self-reported Caucasian donors. The aim of the study was to test whether cataloging public T cell receptors could identify signatures of past pathogen exposure. The study used immunosequencing to profile the T cell repertoires of 670 or so subjects and linked those repertoires to cytomegalovirus serostatus. Besides the first cohort of approximately 710 subjects, a separate validation cohort made up of 120 different subjects was used. To predict cytomegalovirus infection status, the study combined high-throughput TCR immunosequencing, statistical association of individual TCRs with disease status, and machine learning. In a later analysis, previously published TCR beta repertoires from roughly 710 donors were re-analyzed and high-resolution HLA genotyping was added so that TCR occurrence patterns could be studied. Rather than drawing on any new phenotypic data, the later analysis identified candidate immune exposures from TCR beta sequences and the way those sequences occurred across donors. To decide whether each TCR beta V gene segment behaved as functional or pseudogenic, an earlier analysis of fewer than 750 of the donors relied on high-throughput TCR beta sequencing. Donor age, sex, ethnicity and CMV serostatus were compiled together with the repertoire data. A later genetic analysis used genome-wide SNP genotypes for about three fifths of the 666 donors, treating that subset as a discovery cohort. All discovery cohort repertoires had been generated on a single sequencing platform. HLA typing included class I and class II loci at four-digit resolution. Typing coverage differed by locus: A, B, C, DRB1 and DQB1 were typed in roughly 620-640 donors, DQA1 in about 510, DPA1 in over 600, and DPB1 in 472. Because of strong linkage in the cohort, five DR-DQ haplotypes were treated as single units for association and clustering. Among around 400 genotyped donors of the cohort, an average of about 220,000 unique TCR beta nucleotide sequences was sequenced per donor, of which roughly 17% were non-productive.

Via the germline V gene, CDR1 is SNHLY and CDR2 FYNNEI. The CDR3 covers 15 residues, taking in both the cysteine and the phenylalanine. Here the CDR3 DNA is all that survives: 45 bases in frame from base 1. On the study overall, not on this receptor specifically: Linkage disequilibrium might explain the correlated functional status among segregating V segments, but an unknown experimental factor could not be ruled out. HLA typing was unavailable for some donors at each locus, so association tests used only the typed subset. For the cohort, immune exposure information was limited to CMV serostatus. When HLA alleles, especially DR and DQ, strongly co-occurred, TCR associations were difficult to assign to individual alleles. Only TCR beta chains were sequenced in this cohort, and the absence of alpha or paired-chain data limited detectable features. A further reported finding was that TCR beta sequences accurately predicted the HLA-A and HLA-B alleles for most subjects in the first cohort. A group of highly shared sequence variants was considered likely to be a technical artifact of the sequencing pipeline. Compared with equally common non-associated chains, HLA-associated TCR beta chains in a later analysis were more clonally expanded and had lower generation probabilities. In a later genetic analysis, a missense DCLRE1C variant was associated with V-gene and J-gene trimming of TCR beta chains, and the association was replicated in an independent cohort. Some IMGT-functional V segments, including TRBV6-2 and TRBV6-3, could not be distinguished by the 87-base-pair reads and were therefore excluded. A later analysis reported that several top co-occurrence clusters appeared linked to parvovirus B19, influenza, CMV and Epstein-Barr virus. A later analysis found that TCR association rates varied across HLA loci, with DRB1 alleles showing the most associated TCRs and HLA-C alleles the fewest. Because counts were too low, more than 15 rarely observed V segments, including chromosome 9 orphons, were excluded from the earlier analysis of 587 of the donors. According to the authors, the approach could potentially be generalized to other disease states and immunological phenotypes. According to a later genetic analysis, donors in an Asian-associated ancestry cluster had fewer N-insertions in productive TCRs than the approximately 670-donor mean. The classifier was reported to diagnose cytomegalovirus status with high specificity and sensitivity in both the original cohort and the validation cohort. Across donors, most TCR sequences were observed very rarely, whereas some public TCRs were present in many individuals. A few of the identified cytomegalovirus-associated TCR beta chains were confirmed in vitro to be specific for cytomegalovirus antigens. According to a later analysis, most CMV-associated TCR beta chains appeared to be HLA-restricted, and the HLA associations seemed to be driven largely by CMV exposure. The presence/absence analyses assumed that sequencing depth was roughly uniform across donors, and that assumption may not be true. In a later analysis, around 17,000 TCR beta sequences were associated with specific HLA alleles at a false discovery rate of 0.05. In the study, 150 to 200 TCR beta chains were listed as associated with cytomegalovirus. Broadly in line with IMGT annotations, most TCR beta V segments showed up in productive rearrangements about 87% or about 30% of the time in an earlier analysis of roughly 590 of the donors.

The sequence was collected from a girl aged 10 to 17 in good health and CMV-seronegative. The receptor chain draws on TRBV2 and TRBJ2-5, with the D segment identity uncertain. The better agreement between TRBJ2-7 and the DNA end casts doubt on the J call. Sequenced material: PBMCs. CDR3 sequence: CASYHGGFTAYEQYF. DNA sequence: TGTGCCAGCTATCACGGCGGCTTTACCGCCTACGAGCAGTACTTC.